This TCR beta chain was captured in a study of CD8+ T cells in alopecia areata. Sample treatment: oral pan-JAK inhibitor, 5-10 mg twice daily. The investigators collected lesional scalp punch biopsies and peripheral blood from alopecia areata patients. For this clone: Its antigen remains unknown.

Sequencing relied on a cDNA template that was reverse transcribed from extracted RNA. Profiled with immunoSEQ multiplex PCR; TCRdb holds only in-frame clones, not every one. Of some 150,000 clones in the sample, more than 85% are singletons; the top ten hold about 13%. Overall study findings and caveats: Clonality in lesional scalp, especially alopecia totalis/universalis, exceeded that of normal scalp.

The source is a human donor with alopecia areata. Sequences were derived from CD8+ T cells sorted from blood, sampled at week 4, from a patient treated with tofacitinib.

CDR3 region: CASSLNGQGEAFF. The CDR3 nucleotides are TGTGCCAGCAGCCTAAACGGACAGGGAGAAGCTTTCTTT. V usage is TRBV7-6 and J usage is TRBJ1-1, with 8 bases that match TRBD1. This CDR3 spans 13 amino acids. Germline values: CDR1 SGHVS, CDR2 FNYEAQ. V shed 5 bases and J 8 bases; nucleotides not matched to a gene: 7. The whole variable domain, filled in from reference TRBV7-6 and TRBJ1-1, reads GAGVSQSPRYKVTKRGQDVALRCDPISGHVSLYWYRQALGQGPEFLTYFNYEAQQDKSGLPNDRFSAERPEGSISTLTIQRTEQRDSAMYRCASSLNGQGEAFFGQGTRLTVV.